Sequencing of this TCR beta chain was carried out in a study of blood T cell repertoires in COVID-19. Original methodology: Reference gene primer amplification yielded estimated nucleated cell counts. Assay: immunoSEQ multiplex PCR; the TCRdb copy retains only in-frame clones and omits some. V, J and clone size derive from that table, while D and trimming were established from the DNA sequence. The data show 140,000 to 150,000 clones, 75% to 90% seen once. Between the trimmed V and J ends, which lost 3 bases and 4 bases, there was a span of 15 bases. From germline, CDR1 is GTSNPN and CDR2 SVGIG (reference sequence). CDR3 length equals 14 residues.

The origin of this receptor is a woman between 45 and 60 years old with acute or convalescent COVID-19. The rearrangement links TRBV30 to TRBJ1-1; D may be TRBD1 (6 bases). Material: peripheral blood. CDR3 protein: CAWRAKQGSTEAFF. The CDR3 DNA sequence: TGTGCCTGGAGGGCTAAACAGGGTTCCACTGAAGCTTTCTTT.